This T cell receptor (beta chain) came from a study of blood T cells in healthy people across ages (dated by TCRdb to 2013 to 2016). Describing the broader study: In model experiments, roughly one uniquely barcoded TCR beta cDNA molecule per two T cells was captured by template switching. Age-related changes in TCR beta repertoire diversity were measured in the study by deep sequencing normalized with unique cDNA molecular identifiers. Four age groups were formed from the donors: young (average approximately 15 years), middle-aged (less than 40), aged (about 62) and long-lived (roughly 81). To avoid experimental bias, donors of different ages were randomly spread across the sequencing lanes. For two donors (one aged 18 to 29 and one aged 80 or older), the study analyzed two additional independent replicas of 1 million unique cDNA reads from the same blood draw.

Libraries were constructed by 5' RACE. This sample was sequenced with an Illumina HiSeq 2500. A second PCR of roughly 7 to 12 cycles was run with a J-beta primer mix and a sample-barcoded 5' primer. Each TCR beta cDNA molecule received a unique molecular identifier from a template-switch 5' adaptor carrying 12 random nucleotides. Each sample yielded at least 2.5 million CDR3-containing paired-end reads. The Mint cDNA synthesis kit, primed by a TRBC-specific oligonucleotide, was used to synthesize first-strand cDNA from all RNA. Following uracil-DNA glycosylase treatment, a first 18-cycle PCR with universal primers M1SS and BC2_uni_R was performed on all cDNA. Under the source paper's analysis protocol: Normalization of each sample was performed by random selection of 1 million high-quality reads, each carrying a distinct molecular identifier. Instead of being binned into consensus sequences, reads with shared molecular identifiers were discarded. CDR3 identification, clonotype clustering and error correction used MiTCR with a Q25 quality threshold and the strictest error-elimination algorithm. A nonparametric unseen species model with Euler transformation was used to estimate a lower bound on total TCR beta diversity. TCRdb took the public reads, trimmed them with fastp at Q25, ran MiXCR for clone calling and kept in-frame beta chains. Each record represents a unique CDR3 protein, reported with the most common genes and DNA among its rows. The V and J calls come from TCRdb's annotation, not from the publication. For this sample the table gives some 1 million distinct CDR3 sequences, of which over 35% were detected only once. The top ten clonotypes cover about 19% of the sample.

The roughly 42 donors, aged about 6 to 90 years, were systemically healthy Caucasian individuals from Russia. Roughly 11 milliliters of peripheral blood were drawn from each donor into EDTA-treated Vacutainer tubes. Ficoll-Paque density-gradient centrifugation was used to isolate PBMCs, with at least 6 million per sample. Total RNA was extracted from PBMCs with Trizol reagent, with at least 6 micrograms obtained per sample. For every donor, an aliquot of PBMCs went through flow cytometry to measure the percentages of naive CD45RAhigh/CD27high T cells. The study at large found these results: Because profiling used bulk unsorted PBMCs, naive and antigen-experienced compartments could not be compared conclusively. Observed TCR beta diversity correlated strongly with the percentage of naive T cells measured by flow cytometry. Observed TCR beta diversity per million T cells fell roughly linearly with age, and a significant reduction was already apparent by age approximately 41. The CMV infection status of donors was not known, potentially confounding age-related changes in expanded clonotypes. Compared with the aged group, the long-lived group had more naive CD4+ T cells, fewer expanded clones and increased TCR diversity, suggesting age selection. Estimates of total diversity based on one million sequenced T cells were considered lower bounds and underestimates.

The CDR3 runs 13 amino acids, cysteine and phenylalanine included. Only the CDR3 DNA is retained, 39 bases long and in frame from the first base. The germline V gene specifies LGHNA as CDR1 and YNFKEQ as CDR2. V ends up 1 base short and J 11 bases short, with an unmatched junction base count of 5. This clonotype was seen at least ten times. Its antigen specificity is not known. Nothing much larger sits one base from this clone, and base qualities are not available. Sequenced input: blood. The chain was built from TRBV4-2 and TRBJ2-4, with TRBD2 identical over 7 junction bases. This TCR was sampled from a woman in her fifties or sixties in good health. The nucleotides are TGTGCCAGCAGCCAAGGACTAGCACAGCTTCAGTACTTC. Translated, this is CASSQGLAQLQYF.